A selection of T cell receptor beta chains follows, all from one sample in a study of shared clonotypes between healthy human individuals. Only in-frame clones appear in the TCRdb table, and some are missing; sequencing was by immunoSEQ multiplex PCR. This table holds around 120,000 clones, 65% to 75% found once. The sequenced sample consisted of memory CD8+ T cells sorted from blood. The receptors were gathered from a woman aged 25 to 45 in good health. Each CDR3 is given with its conserved first and last residue. The D gene is left open where the match is weak. Expanded clones are given a class, and other clones once, few, many or no size at all.

D gene	V gene	J gene	clone size	CDR3 protein	CDR3 DNA
TRBD1	TRBV4-1	TRBJ1-5	.	CASSQGPQGQVGNQPQHF	TGCGCCAGCAGCCAAGGGCCCCAAGGACAGGTGGGCAATCAGCCCCAGCATTTT
TRBD1	TRBV25-1	TRBJ2-1	.	CASSTPRLTGLTYNEQFF	TGTGCCAGCAGTACCCCTCGGCTGACAGGGTTAACCTACAATGAGCAGTTCTTC
TRBD1	TRBV7-4	TRBJ2-1	.	CASSLEPGQGVDEQFF	TGTGCCAGCAGCTTAGAGCCGGGACAGGGGGTCGATGAGCAGTTCTTC
.	TRBV2	TRBJ2-5	.	CAIHRWRRVEETQYF	TGTGCCATCCACCGGTGGAGGCGGGTTGAGGAGACCCAGTACTTC
.	TRBV11-2	TRBJ1-2	.	CASSFLRGRDYGYTF	TGTGCCAGCAGCTTTCTCCGGGGGCGCGACTATGGCTACACCTTC
.	TRBV14	TRBJ2-7	.	CASSQVGSSYEQYF	TGTGCCAGCAGCCAAGTGGGCAGTTCCTACGAGCAGTACTTC
.	TRBV7-9	TRBJ1-5	.	CASSLGVISTNQPQHF	TGTGCCAGCAGCTTAGGGGTAATCAGCACCAATCAGCCCCAGCATTTT
.	TRBV30	TRBJ2-1	.	CAWSVGVDEQFF	TGTGCCTGGAGTGTAGGGGTTGATGAGCAGTTCTTC
.	TRBV29-1	TRBJ2-7	.	CSVAWDLEQYF	TGCAGCGTTGCCTGGGACCTCGAGCAGTACTTC
TRBD2	TRBV19	TRBJ2-6	.	CASSILRGGGSGANVLTF	TGTGCCAGTAGTATTCTTCGGGGGGGCGGTTCTGGGGCCAACGTCCTGACTTTC
TRBD2	TRBV4-1	TRBJ2-3	.	CASTLAGVGDTQYF	TGCGCCAGCACTTTAGCGGGAGTGGGGGATACGCAGTATTTT
.	TRBV5-1	TRBJ2-1	few	CASSLGTGNNEQFF	TGCGCCAGCAGCTTAGGAACAGGAAACAATGAGCAGTTCTTC
TRBD1	TRBV19	TRBJ2-7	.	CASSSTGTGHYEQYF	TGTGCCAGTAGTAGTACCGGGACAGGCCACTACGAGCAGTACTTC
TRBD1	TRBV28	TRBJ2-1	.	CASSQDRGPYNEQFF	TGTGCCAGCAGTCAGGACAGGGGTCCCTACAATGAGCAGTTCTTC
TRBD1	TRBV25-1	TRBJ1-1	.	CASSEFKTGGTEAFF	TGTGCCAGCAGTGAATTTAAGACAGGGGGGACTGAAGCTTTCTTT